These 30 T cell receptor beta chains were sequenced from one sample in a study of blood T cell repertoires in COVID-19. The method was immunoSEQ multiplex PCR; TCRdb's version includes in-frame clones alone and lacks a portion of them. The table records under 200,000 clones, more than 65% of them present only once. Sequencing was carried out using PBMCs or T cells enriched from blood (not recorded which). The receptors here all came from a man in his fifties or sixties who had recovered from COVID-19.

This clone showed up just once. The rearrangement uses TRBV6-5 and TRBJ2-7; 10 nucleotides agree with TRBD1. CDR1 and CDR2 (germline): MNHEY, SVGAGI. This CDR3 has 16 residues. Trimming at V came to 2 bases and at J to 6 bases, leaving 10 bases not matched to a gene. The CDR3 loop is CASSYPSGTGVSEQYF. CDR3 sequence (DNA): TGTGCCAGCAGTTACCCGTCTGGGACAGGGGTGAGCGAGCAGTACTTC.

CDR3 loop: CASSTYTTNTGELFF. In nucleotides, the CDR3 is TGTGCCAGCAGCACGTACACAACGAACACCGGGGAGCTGTTTTTT. This chain uses TRBV7-6 with TRBJ2-2, with D hard to call. Germline V gene sequence: CDR1 SGHVS, CDR2 FNYEAQ. The CDR3 runs to 15 residues. With 5 bases removed from V and 0 bases from J, the gap between germline ends came to 10 bases.

The chain combines TRBV11-2 with TRBJ2-3; TRBD1 aligns across 11 bases. Germline loops: CDR1 SGHAT, CDR2 FQNNGV. The CDR3 is 16 amino acids. J gave up 3 bases and V 2 bases, and 4 bases lay outside the gene matches. This chain's CDR3 is CASSLRTGGRTDTQYF. For the CDR3, the DNA is TGTGCCAGCAGCTTAAGGACAGGGGGCCGGACAGATACGCAGTATTTT.

The chain is built from TRBV1 and TRBJ2-7; the D segment call TRBD2 is taken from the table without a DNA check. TRBV1 is deemed a pseudogene. The length of the CDR3 is 15 residues. CDR3 loop: CTSSQGVPVAYEQYF. The CDR3 nucleotides read TGCACCAGCAGCCAAGGCGTACCAGTAGCTTACGAGCAGTACTTC.

J is TRBJ2-2 and V is TRBV28; the D gene is possibly TRBD2 (6 bases). Germline V CDR1 and CDR2: MDHEN, SYDVKM. With 2 bases removed from V and 7 bases from J, the gap between germline ends came to 14 bases. The CDR3 is 15 amino acids. The CDR3 bases are TGTGCCAGCAGTTTAGGAGGGAAGAATGGCGGGGAGCTGTTTTTT. Protein product: CASSLGGKNGGELFF.

This clone was picked up one time. In DNA, the CDR3 is TGTGCCTGGAGTCCGGGGAGCGGGGGGTACCGTTACGAGCAGTACTTC. Amino acid sequence: CAWSPGSGGYRYEQYF. The V gene is TRBV30, the J gene TRBJ2-7; 9 nucleotides align to TRBD2. Germline V CDR1 and CDR2: GTSNPN, SVGIG (reference sequence). The CDR3 is made up of 16 amino acids. V gave up 2 bases and J gave up 4 bases; unmatched junction bases: 12.

The chain employs TRBV6-1 and TRBJ2-5; D is possibly TRBD1 (6 bases). The V and J ends lost 2 bases and 5 bases respectively, with 21 bases between them. The germline CDR1 and CDR2 sequences are MNHNS and SASEGT. The CDR3 runs to 17 residues. CDR3 in DNA: TGTGCCAGCAGTGAACGCCCCCTCCAGGGGTACCGGGAGACCCAGTACTTC. This gives the protein CASSERPLQGYRETQYF.

This chain joins TRBV25-1 and TRBJ1-2, with D possibly TRBD1 on 6 matching bases. Germline CDR1 and CDR2: MGHDK and SYGVNS. The V gene lost 6 bases and the J gene lost 0 bases, with 11 bases spanning the gap. This CDR3 is built from 14 residues. The CDR3: CASSPRGSNYGYTF. CDR3 nucleotides: TGTGCCAGCAGCCCCAGGGGTTCTAACTATGGCTACACCTTC.

V and J are TRBV19 and TRBJ2-5; 7 bases fit TRBD1. CDR3 length equals 16 residues. The germline gives CDR1 LNHDA, CDR2 SQIVND (reference sequence). With 4 bases clipped from V and 2 bases from J, the junction kept 10 bases outside the gene matches. The CDR3 nucleotides are TGTGCCAGTAGTACGGACAGGAGGTCCGTTCAAGAGACCCAGTACTTC. It is translated as CASSTDRRSVQETQYF.

The DNA for the CDR3 is TGTGCCAGCAGTCAACACAGGGGGCTGTACACTGAAGCTTTCTTT. It encodes CASSQHRGLYTEAFF. The genes are TRBV11-2 and TRBJ1-1; 9 bases are a match to TRBD1. Unmatched junction bases numbered 8, after V lost 6 bases and J lost 3 bases. This CDR3 has 15 residues. Looked up from germline, CDR1 is SGHAT and CDR2 is FQNNGV.

This chain uses TRBV5-4 with TRBJ2-7; TRBD1 matches at 7 bases. The CDR3 has 14 amino acids. Germline V gene lookup returns CDR1 SGHNT and CDR2 YYREEE (reference sequence). Losses at the gene ends were 2 bases for V and 5 bases for J; bases not matched to a gene: 7. Here the CDR3 DNA reads TGTGCCAGCAGCTTATTCGACAGGGTCCACGAGCAGTACTTC. It translates to CASSLFDRVHEQYF.

This chain links TRBV19 with TRBJ2-5, with 7 bases that match TRBD2. The CDR3 runs to 16 residues. After removal of 7 bases from V and 2 bases from J, the junction contained 13 bases not matched to a gene. From germline, CDR1 is LNHDA and CDR2 SQIVND (reference sequence). CDR3 sequence (DNA): TGTGCCAGTACCAACTCCCGAGGACTAGTTCAAGAGACCCAGTACTTC. Protein product: CASTNSRGLVQETQYF.

The chain employs TRBV5-5 and TRBJ1-2; D call uncertain. The CDR3 has 14 amino acids. V was shortened by 0 bases and J by 8 bases, with 14 bases between the two germline ends. The germline V gene encodes CDR1 SGHKS and CDR2 YYEKEE (reference sequence). This CDR3 is CASSLAASTGGYTF. CDR3 coding DNA: TGTGCCAGCAGCTTGGCTGCTTCAACGGGGGGCTACACCTTC.

This clone was observed a handful of times. The chain uses TRBV11-2 and TRBJ1-6, with no clear D. Germline V CDR1 and CDR2: SGHAT, FQNNGV. There are 14 residues in the CDR3. V was cut by 0 bases and J by 9 bases, with 9 bases left in between. In nucleotides, the CDR3 is TGTGCCAGCAGCTTAGAGGGTACGGGTTCACCCCTCCACTTT. Translation gives CASSLEGTGSPLHF.

The chain carries TRBV2 and TRBJ1-1; TRBD1 matches at 7 bases. Germline CDR1 reads SNHLY; CDR2 reads FYNNEI. This CDR3 region has 13 residues. V trimming: 6 bases; J trimming: 6 bases; junction bases outside the gene matches: 7. The CDR3 bases are TGTGCCAGCAGGTTAACAGGGGCCGCTGAAGCTTTCTTT. Its translation: CASRLTGAAEAFF.

The chain joins TRBV3-1 (or the pseudogene TRBV3-2) to TRBJ1-3, with D possibly matching TRBD1 (6 bases). The CDR3 is 13 residues long. Trimming cost V 6 bases and J 8 bases, with 14 bases left between them. Germline V gives CDR1 LGHDT, CDR2 YNNKEL (reference sequence). CDR3 nucleotide sequence: TGTGCCAGCAGATCCCTTGGGGGCGACACCATATATTTT. This encodes CASRSLGGDTIYF.

This chain links TRBV15 with TRBJ1-2; TRBD1 matches 9 bases. The CDR3 consists of 16 residues. Germline CDR1 is LNHNV and CDR2 is YYDKDF (reference sequence). V was clipped by 5 bases and J by 8 bases; unmatched bases: 15. DNA of the CDR3: TGTGCCACCAGCGAAGGGAGGACAGGGGTAAATTACGGCTACACCTTC. It codes for CATSEGRTGVNYGYTF.

This rearrangement joins TRBV28 to TRBJ2-1; tentatively, D is TRBD1 (5 bases). CDR3 length: 14 amino acids. CDR1 and CDR2 from the germline V gene are MDHEN and SYDVKM. V was trimmed by 3 bases and J by 3 bases, leaving 9 bases between them. This CDR3 reads CASSLAGNYNEQFF. DNA of the CDR3: TGTGCCAGCAGTTTGGCAGGGAACTACAATGAGCAGTTCTTC.

This rearrangement joins TRBV27 to TRBJ2-7; D not resolved. There are 11 residues in the CDR3. In germline, CDR1 is MNHEY, CDR2 SMNVEV (reference sequence). Between the trimmed V and J ends, which lost 10 bases and 11 bases, there was a span of 18 bases. The CDR3 coding sequence is TGTGCCATCGCCAAATTACCGGTGAAGTACTTC. It codes for CAIAKLPVKYF.

The table lists this clone with a count of one. The V and J genes are TRBV5-1 and TRBJ2-7, with D perhaps TRBD1 (6 bases). The CDR3 runs 16 residues. The ends were cut back, 0 bases at V and 2 bases at J, with 15 bases in the middle. Germline CDR1 SGHRS, CDR2 YFSETQ. Here the CDR3 reads CASSLEGRAGAYEQYF. The CDR3 DNA sequence: TGCGCCAGCAGCTTGGAAGGGCGAGCAGGGGCCTACGAGCAGTACTTC.

This chain joins TRBV11-2 and TRBJ1-2; perhaps TRBD1 as D (5 bases). CDR3 length: 13 residues. Germline CDR1 and CDR2: SGHAT and FQNNGV. V was shortened by 4 bases and J by 4 bases, with 10 bases between the two germline ends. The CDR3 coding sequence is TGTGCCAGCAGCTCGACAGAGGCCTATGGCTACACCTTC. The encoded protein is CASSSTEAYGYTF.

The V gene is TRBV5-1, the J gene TRBJ2-1; 8 nucleotides align to TRBD1. CDR3 length: 15 amino acids. V lost 0 bases to trimming and J lost 4 bases; unmatched junction nucleotides: 3. The germline V gene has CDR1 SGHRS and CDR2 YFSETQ. CDR3 coding DNA: TGCGCCAGCAGCTTGGACAGGGGGGTTTACAATGAGCAGTTCTTC. This gives the protein CASSLDRGVYNEQFF.

This sequence joins TRBV6-4 and TRBJ1-3; tentatively, D is TRBD1 (5 bases). The V end was cut by 2 bases, the J end by 0 bases, with 8 bases between. Germline-derived CDR1 and CDR2 are MRHNA and SNTAGT. This CDR3 has 15 amino acids. The DNA of the CDR3 is TGTGCCAGCAGTGACGACAGCCTCTCTGGAAACACCATATATTTT. It is translated as CASSDDSLSGNTIYF.

This clone was found a few times. V and J are TRBV4-1 and TRBJ2-2; D perhaps matches TRBD2 (5 bases). Trimming took off 2 bases at V and 0 bases at J, with 7 bases between the two ends. The germline V gene encodes CDR1 MGHRA and CDR2 YSYEKL. CDR3 length equals 15 residues. This chain's CDR3 is CASSQIGTNTGELFF. Written as DNA, the CDR3 is TGCGCCAGCAGCCAAATCGGGACGAACACCGGGGAGCTGTTTTTT.

This sequence joins TRBV19 and TRBJ1-1; possibly TRBD1 for D (6 bases). CDR3 length: 15 residues. Looked up from germline, CDR1 is LNHDA and CDR2 is SQIVND (reference sequence). V gave up 5 bases and J gave up 0 bases, with 13 bases separating them. The CDR3 coding sequence is TGTGCCAGTAGTCTCGGGGGGGGCATGAACACTGAAGCTTTCTTT. Translated, it gives CASSLGGGMNTEAFF.

V and J are TRBV27 and TRBJ2-1; tentatively, D is TRBD1 (5 bases). Per germline, CDR1 MNHEY and CDR2 SMNVEV (reference sequence). The V end was cut by 2 bases, the J end by 5 bases, with 7 bases between. The CDR3 is made up of 13 amino acids. The CDR3 protein is CASSLLGDNEQFF. As DNA, the CDR3 is TGTGCCAGCAGTTTACTAGGGGACAATGAGCAGTTCTTC.

The rearrangement uses TRBV7-2 and TRBJ2-2; no clear D gene. CDR3 size: 15 residues. Germline-derived CDR1 and CDR2 are SGHTA and FQGNSA. V was pared by 1 base and J by 6 bases, with 12 bases between. The chain's CDR3 is CASSLGVGAAGELFF. The CDR3 nucleotides are TGTGCCAGCAGCTTAGGTGTGGGCGCCGCCGGGGAGCTGTTTTTT.

The chain has TRBV10-2 and TRBJ2-7, with TRBD2 as a possible D gene (5 bases). Germline CDR1 reads WSHSY; CDR2 reads SAAADI. CDR3 length: 14 amino acids. Trimming shortened V by 8 bases and J by 3 bases, and 17 bases separated the two germline ends. CDR3 nucleotides: TGCGCCAGCTCAGTTCGGGGATTACTCTACGAGCAGTACTTC. Translated, it gives CASSVRGLLYEQYF.

V and J are TRBV7-3 and TRBJ1-1, with D possibly TRBD1 on 6 matching bases. CDR3 length equals 14 residues. The V end lost 7 bases, the J end lost 6 bases, and 18 bases lay between the germline ends. Germline-derived CDR1 and CDR2 are SGHTA and FQGTGA. The CDR3 spells CASKRDILSAEAFF. The CDR3 coding sequence is TGTGCCAGCAAACGGGACATCCTTTCAGCTGAAGCTTTCTTT.

V usage is TRBV6-1 and J usage is TRBJ2-3; TRBD2 is a possible D gene (6 bases). Between the trimmed V and J ends, which lost 0 bases and 1 base, there was a span of 8 bases. The CDR3 covers 15 residues. Germline assignment: CDR1 MNHNS and CDR2 SASEGT. The CDR3 bases are TGTGCCAGCAGTGAAGCCGGGAGTCGCACAGATACGCAGTATTTT. Its translation: CASSEAGSRTDTQYF.